The 32 T cell receptor beta chains reported below all come from one sample, sequenced in a study of blood T cell repertoires in COVID-19. The data were produced by immunoSEQ multiplex PCR, yet TCRdb's version contains in-frame clones alone and is incomplete. The sample carries some 200,000 clones, approximately 84% recorded once. Sequencing was carried out using peripheral blood. These receptors all stem from a man aged 45 to 65 who had recovered from COVID-19.

The CDR3 sequence: CASSSGGGAEAFF. CDR3 bases: TGTGCCAGCAGTTCTGGTGGGGGCGCTGAAGCTTTCTTT. This chain connects TRBV6-5 to TRBJ1-1; D might be TRBD1 (6 bases). Looked up from germline, CDR1 is MNHEY and CDR2 is SVGAGI. The CDR3 has 13 amino acids. Trimming shortened V by 4 bases and J by 6 bases, and 12 bases separated the two germline ends.

The count of this clone is one. The chain's CDR3 is CASSLRVPVNNSPLHF. The CDR3 DNA follows: TGTGCCAGCAGTTTAAGAGTGCCTGTTAATAATTCACCCCTCCACTTT. The chain couples TRBV28 to TRBJ1-6; D is undetermined. The CDR3 runs to 16 residues. With 2 bases removed from V and 5 bases from J, the gap between germline ends came to 13 bases. Germline V gene lookup returns CDR1 MDHEN and CDR2 SYDVKM.

The CDR3 region is CASSLSNSYEQYF. The DNA for the CDR3 is TGTGCCAGCAGTTTGTCCAACTCCTACGAGCAGTACTTC. The rearrangement uses TRBV27 and TRBJ2-7; no reliable D call. Per germline, CDR1 MNHEY and CDR2 SMNVEV (reference sequence). With 3 bases removed from V and 0 bases from J, the gap between germline ends came to 6 bases. This CDR3 is built from 13 residues.

This chain connects TRBV10-3 to TRBJ1-6; the D gene is possibly TRBD1 (6 bases). The V gene's germline CDR1 is ENHRY and CDR2 SYGVKD. The ends were cut back, 0 bases at V and 7 bases at J, with 10 bases in the middle. This CDR3 spans 15 amino acids. The CDR3 bases are TGTGCCATCAGTGAGTCGACAGGTTCGAATTCACCCCTCCACTTT. Its protein product is CAISESTGSNSPLHF.

This chain links TRBV5-1 with TRBJ2-3; 7 bases agree with TRBD2. The CDR3 runs 15 residues. Germline V gene lookup returns CDR1 SGHRS and CDR2 YFSETQ. V gave up 0 bases and J gave up 0 bases; unmatched junction bases: 1. DNA of the CDR3: TGCGCCAGCAGCTTGGGGCGGGGGAGCACAGATACGCAGTATTTT. Protein sequence: CASSLGRGSTDTQYF. Using reference TRBV5-1 and TRBJ2-3 for the parts outside the CDR3, the full variable domain is KAGVTQTPRYLIKTRGQQVTLSCSPISGHRSVSWYQQTPGQGLQFLFEYFSETQRNKGNFPGRFSGRQFSNSRSEMNVSTLELGDSALYLCASSLGRGSTDTQYFGPGTRLTVL.

The chain carries TRBV18 and TRBJ1-4; TRBD1 aligns across 7 bases. The V gene's germline CDR1 is KGHSH and CDR2 LQKENI. V lost 3 bases, J lost 5 bases, and 3 bases stayed unmatched. The length of the CDR3 is 14 residues. Here the CDR3 reads CASSPSGQNEKLFF. The CDR3 region has the DNA TGTGCCAGCTCACCCTCGGGACAGAATGAAAAACTGTTTTTT.

Written as DNA, the CDR3 is TGTGCCAGCAGTTTTTTGGGACAGGGTCAATCACCCCTCCACTTT. Its translation: CASSFLGQGQSPLHF. The rearrangement joins TRBV28 to TRBJ1-6, with 9 bases aligning to TRBD1. The trim removed 3 bases at V and 10 bases at J, leaving 7 bases unmatched. Germline V gives CDR1 MDHEN, CDR2 SYDVKM. There are 15 residues in the CDR3. The full variable domain, rest sourced from reference TRBV28 and TRBJ1-6, is DVKVTQSSRYLVKRTGEKVFLECVQDMDHENMFWYRQDPGLGLRLIYFSYDVKMKEKGDIPEGYSVSREKKERFSLILESASTNQTSMYLCASSFLGQGQSPLHFGNGTRLTVT.

CDR3 sequence: CASSLVNSGNTGELFF. Here the CDR3 DNA reads TGTGCCAGCAGCTTAGTTAATAGCGGGAATACCGGGGAGCTGTTTTTT. The chain has TRBV7-8 and TRBJ2-2; 8 bases are shared with TRBD2. CDR3 length equals 16 residues. The ends lost 1 base at V and 5 bases at J; junction bases unmatched: 6. Germline-derived CDR1 and CDR2 are SGHVS and FQNEAQ.

This clone was found once. The chain has TRBV10-3 and TRBJ2-1, with 11 bases aligning to TRBD1. Germline V CDR1 and CDR2: ENHRY, SYGVKD. With 6 bases clipped from V and 6 bases from J, the junction kept 4 bases outside the gene matches. The CDR3 contains 14 residues. The CDR3 DNA is TGTGCCATCAGGGGACAGGGGGAGGGCAATGAGCAGTTCTTC. Translating gives CAIRGQGEGNEQFF.

This chain connects TRBV11-2 to TRBJ2-4, with D tentatively TRBD1 (7 bases). V lost 0 bases, J lost 0 bases, and 15 bases lay in between. In germline, CDR1 is SGHAT, CDR2 FQNNGV. There are 18 residues in the CDR3. The CDR3 reads CASSLEVHQGGAKNIQYF. CDR3 nucleotides: TGTGCCAGCAGCTTAGAGGTTCATCAGGGGGGAGCCAAAAACATTCAGTACTTC.

This clone was detected ten times or more. The chain uses TRBV10-3 and TRBJ1-2, with 12 bases matching TRBD1. Germline CDR1 is ENHRY and CDR2 is SYGVKD. J lost 2 bases, V lost 4 bases, and 11 bases had no gene match. The CDR3 runs 18 residues. CDR3: CAISATSLGTGGNYGYTF. CDR3 bases: TGTGCCATCAGTGCAACCTCTCTCGGGACAGGGGGCAACTATGGCTACACCTTC.

The chain joins TRBV12-5 to TRBJ1-3, with TRBD1 as a possible D gene (6 bases). Trimming removed 7 bases from V and 1 base from J, with 11 bases in between. CDR3 length: 14 amino acids. Germline lookup yields CDR1 LGHNT and CDR2 FRNRAP. The CDR3: CASASTGSGNTIYF. CDR3 nucleotide sequence: TGTGCTAGTGCCTCAACAGGGTCTGGAAACACCATATATTTT.

This chain connects TRBV28 to TRBJ2-7; TRBD1 matches at 7 bases. The CDR3 sequence is 15 residues long. Germline trimming cut 1 base from V and 1 base from J; bases unmatched to any gene: 4. The germline gives CDR1 MDHEN, CDR2 SYDVKM. The CDR3: CASSLYLDRSYEQYF. The CDR3 DNA reads as TGTGCCAGCAGTTTATACCTGGACAGGTCCTACGAGCAGTACTTC.

The chain carries TRBV28 and TRBJ2-5; TRBD1 is a possible D gene (5 bases). The V end was cut by 3 bases, the J end by 5 bases, with 16 bases between. This CDR3 has 15 residues. Per germline, CDR1 MDHEN and CDR2 SYDVKM. Written as DNA, the CDR3 is TGTGCCAGCAGTTTTGCCCTAAGGGGCCGGGAGACCCAGTACTTC. It codes for CASSFALRGRETQYF.

The chain joins TRBV27 to TRBJ2-2; D is possibly TRBD2 (5 bases). From germline, CDR1 is MNHEY and CDR2 SMNVEV (reference sequence). CDR3 length: 15 residues. The V end lost 7 bases, the J end lost 7 bases, and 19 bases lay between the germline ends. CDR3 sequence (DNA): TGTGCCAGCACCTACTATCTAGCCCTTGACGGGGAGCTGTTTTTT. Encoded protein: CASTYYLALDGELFF.

The chain recombines TRBV11-2 with TRBJ2-1; 9 bases line up with TRBD2. The CDR3 sequence is 15 residues long. Trimming took 1 base from V and 10 from J; bases not matched to a gene: 8. From germline, CDR1 is SGHAT and CDR2 FQNNGV. The CDR3 DNA is TGTGCCAGCAGCTTAGGCGGGAGGGCCAATGAGGAGCAGTTCTTC. Translating it yields CASSLGGRANEEQFF.

The chain uses TRBV2 and TRBJ1-5, with D perhaps TRBD1 (6 bases). Trimming cost V 0 bases and J 0 bases, with 15 bases left between them. CDR1 and CDR2 (germline): SNHLY, FYNNEI. This CDR3 region has 18 residues. The CDR3: CASSEAATGGYSNQPQHF. The CDR3 DNA sequence: TGTGCCAGCAGTGAAGCGGCGACAGGAGGTTATAGCAATCAGCCCCAGCATTTT.

This sequence joins TRBV7-8 and TRBJ2-2; 9 bases are a match to TRBD1. This CDR3 is 13 amino acids long. The J segment lost 8 bases and the V segment lost 6 bases, leaving 4 bases of the junction unmatched. The V gene's germline CDR1 is SGHVS and CDR2 FQNEAQ. CDR3 region: CASSYRGLGELFF. In DNA, the CDR3 is TGTGCCAGCAGTTACAGGGGGCTGGGGGAGCTGTTTTTT.

V is TRBV11-2 and J is TRBJ2-1; no reliable D call. This CDR3 has 15 residues. Germline CDR1 and CDR2: SGHAT and FQNNGV. Trimming removed 3 bases from V and 0 bases from J, with 9 bases in between. CDR3 nucleotide sequence: TGTGCCAGCAGCTTTGGTTGGAGCTCCTACAATGAGCAGTTCTTC. This sequence encodes CASSFGWSSYNEQFF.

This rearrangement joins TRBV9 to TRBJ2-2, with D perhaps TRBD1 (7 bases). CDR3 size: 16 residues. Germline-derived CDR1 and CDR2 are SGDLS and YYNGEE. Deletions cut 0 bases from V and 3 bases from J, with 12 bases between. This CDR3 is CASSVGTGEDTGELFF. DNA for the CDR3: TGTGCCAGCAGCGTAGGTACAGGGGAGGACACCGGGGAGCTGTTTTTT.

The genes are TRBV27 and TRBJ2-3; TRBD1 is a possible D gene (6 bases). Trimming took off 5 bases at V and 3 bases at J, with 18 bases between the two ends. CDR3 length: 16 amino acids. Germline V lookup: CDR1 MNHEY, CDR2 SMNVEV (reference sequence). The CDR3: CASSEQGEPLTDTQYF. The CDR3 DNA sequence: TGTGCCAGCAGTGAACAGGGTGAGCCTCTGACAGATACGCAGTATTTT.

This chain connects TRBV5-1 to TRBJ1-4; TRBD1 aligns across 9 bases. This CDR3 has 14 amino acids. V lost 4 bases, J lost 6 bases, and 4 bases stayed unmatched. Germline V gives CDR1 SGHRS, CDR2 YFSETQ. The CDR3 DNA is TGCGCCAGCAGCCGCCGGGACAGGGATGAAAAACTGTTTTTT. Amino acid sequence: CASSRRDRDEKLFF.

J is TRBJ2-7 and V is TRBV19; D is undetermined. This CDR3 contains 14 residues. Germline lookup yields CDR1 LNHDA and CDR2 SQIVND (reference sequence). Deletions cut 10 bases from V and 0 bases from J, with 16 bases between. CDR3 loop: CATNSDPGSYEQYF. The CDR3 nucleotides read TGTGCCACCAATTCCGACCCAGGCTCCTACGAGCAGTACTTC.

V and J are TRBV19 and TRBJ1-4, with D possibly being TRBD1 (5 bases). The germline V gene encodes CDR1 LNHDA and CDR2 SQIVND (reference sequence). This CDR3 contains 14 residues. The V gene lost 5 bases and the J gene lost 7 bases, with 14 bases spanning the gap. CDR3 residues: CASSSTGLFEKLFF. The DNA for the CDR3 is TGTGCCAGTAGTTCAACGGGACTGTTTGAAAAACTGTTTTTT.

This sequence joins TRBV27 and TRBJ2-3; the D is unclear. Germline V gene sequence: CDR1 MNHEY, CDR2 SMNVEV (reference sequence). Deletions cut 2 bases from V and 6 bases from J, with 9 bases between. The CDR3 totals 13 residues. CDR3 DNA: TGTGCCAGCAGTTTACAGTCGTACGATACGCAGTATTTT. It yields the protein CASSLQSYDTQYF.

The V and J genes are TRBV7-9 and TRBJ1-5; D is possibly TRBD1 (5 bases). Germline-derived CDR1 and CDR2 are SEHNR and FQNEAQ (reference sequence). Trimming stripped 4 bases from V and 4 bases from J, with 8 bases between. The CDR3 extends over 13 amino acids. CDR3 coding DNA: TGTGCCAGCAGCTCACAGGTAAATCAGCCCCAGCATTTT. Translated: CASSSQVNQPQHF. Full variable domain (remainder filled in from reference TRBV7-9 and TRBJ1-5): DTGVSQNPRHKITKRGQNVTFRCDPISEHNRLYWYRQTLGQGPEFLTYFQNEAQLEKSRLLSDRFSAERPKGSFSTLEIQRTEQGDSAMYLCASSSQVNQPQHFGDGTRLSIL.

This clone was observed once. The rearrangement joins TRBV5-6 to TRBJ1-1; 10 bases are a match to TRBD1. V lost 0 bases and J lost 5; bases outside the gene matches: 4. The CDR3 contains 15 residues. CDR1 is SGHDT, CDR2 YYEEEE, per germline. The CDR3 region is CASSLAGTGDTEAFF. The CDR3 coding sequence is TGTGCCAGCAGCTTGGCCGGGACAGGGGATACTGAAGCTTTCTTT.

J is TRBJ1-2 and V is TRBV2; D is unresolved. CDR3 length equals 12 residues. Per the germline V gene, CDR1 is SNHLY and CDR2 is FYNNEI. With 2 bases removed from V and 4 bases from J, the gap between germline ends came to 5 bases. The CDR3 protein is CASSESLYGYTF. CDR3 sequence (DNA): TGTGCCAGCAGTGAATCTCTCTATGGCTACACCTTC. The full variable domain, completed using reference TRBV2 and TRBJ1-2, is EPEVTQTPSHQVTQMGQEVILRCVPISNHLYFYWYRQILGQKVEFLVSFYNNEISEKSEIFDDQFSVERPDGSNFTLKIRSTKLEDSAMYFCASSESLYGYTFGSGTRLTVV.

This clone was recorded a few times. The rearrangement links TRBV25-1 to TRBJ1-1; no clear D gene. CDR1 is MGHDK, CDR2 SYGVNS, per germline. The CDR3 spans 13 residues. Trimming took off 10 bases at V and 4 bases at J, with 16 bases between the two ends. The CDR3 here is CATQRDKSTEAFF. CDR3 nucleotides: TGTGCCACGCAGCGGGATAAGAGCACTGAAGCTTTCTTT. The full variable domain, in which reference TRBV25-1 and TRBJ1-1 provide the parts outside the CDR3, is EADIYQTPRYLVIGTGKKITLECSQTMGHDKMYWYQQDPGMELHLIHYSYGVNSTEKGDLSSESTVSRIRTEHFPLTLESARPSHTSQYLCATQRDKSTEAFFGQGTRLTVV.

The genes are TRBV9 and TRBJ2-1, with TRBD2 identical over 12 bases. The CDR3 totals 18 residues. J lost 0 bases, V lost 2 bases, and 6 bases had no gene match. Germline lookup yields CDR1 SGDLS and CDR2 YYNGEE. CDR3 nucleotides: TGTGCCAGCAGCGTCCGACTAGCGGGAGCCTCCTCCTACAATGAGCAGTTCTTC. Translated, it gives CASSVRLAGASSYNEQFF.

The V call is TRBV6-5, the J call TRBJ1-1; D gene unclear. V was shortened by 6 bases and J by 2 bases, with 10 bases between the two germline ends. The CDR3 consists of 13 residues. CDR1 and CDR2 from the germline V gene are MNHEY and SVGAGI. For the CDR3, the DNA is TGTGCCAGCAGGACCGGGATTAACACTGAAGCTTTCTTT. It translates to CASRTGINTEAFF.

This chain joins TRBV27 and TRBJ1-5, with 8 bases that match TRBD1. With V trimmed by 2 bases and J by 4 bases, 7 bases remained unmatched. Germline V gene data show CDR1 as MNHEY and CDR2 as SMNVEV (reference sequence). The CDR3 is 16 amino acids. CDR3 bases: TGTGCCAGCAGTTTAGGCCCCGGACAGGGAAATCAGCCCCAGCATTTT. Translating gives CASSLGPGQGNQPQHF.